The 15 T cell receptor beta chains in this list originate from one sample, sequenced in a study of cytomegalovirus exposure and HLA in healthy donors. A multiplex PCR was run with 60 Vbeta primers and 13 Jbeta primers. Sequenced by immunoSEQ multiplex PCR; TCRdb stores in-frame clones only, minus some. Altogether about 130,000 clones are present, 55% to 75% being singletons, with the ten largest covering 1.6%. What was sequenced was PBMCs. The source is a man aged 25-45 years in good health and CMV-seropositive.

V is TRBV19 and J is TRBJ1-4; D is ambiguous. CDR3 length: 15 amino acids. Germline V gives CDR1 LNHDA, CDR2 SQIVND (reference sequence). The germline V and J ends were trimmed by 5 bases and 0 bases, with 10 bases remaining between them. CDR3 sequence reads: CASSPNRATNEKLFF. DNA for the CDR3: TGTGCCAGTAGTCCTAACAGAGCAACTAATGAAAAACTGTTTTTT.

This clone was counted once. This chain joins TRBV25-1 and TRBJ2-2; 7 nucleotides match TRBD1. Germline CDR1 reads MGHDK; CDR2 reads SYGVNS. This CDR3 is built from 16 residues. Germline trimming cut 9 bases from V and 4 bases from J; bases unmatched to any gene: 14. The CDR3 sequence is CASLTGAAPLTGELFF. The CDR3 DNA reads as TGTGCCAGTCTAACAGGGGCGGCTCCCCTCACCGGGGAGCTGTTTTTT.

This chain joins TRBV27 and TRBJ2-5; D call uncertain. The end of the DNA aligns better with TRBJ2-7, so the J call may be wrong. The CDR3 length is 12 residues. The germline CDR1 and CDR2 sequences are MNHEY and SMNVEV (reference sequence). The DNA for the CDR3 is TGTGCCCGCCATTGTGGTTCCTACGAGCAGTACTTC. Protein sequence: CARHCGSYEQYF.

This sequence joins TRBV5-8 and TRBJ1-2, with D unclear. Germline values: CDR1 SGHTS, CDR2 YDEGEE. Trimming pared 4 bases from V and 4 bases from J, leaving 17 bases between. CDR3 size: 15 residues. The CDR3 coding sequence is TGTGCCAGCAGCGCCCTAGGAGGGTACGGCTATGGCTACACCTTC. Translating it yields CASSALGGYGYGYTF.

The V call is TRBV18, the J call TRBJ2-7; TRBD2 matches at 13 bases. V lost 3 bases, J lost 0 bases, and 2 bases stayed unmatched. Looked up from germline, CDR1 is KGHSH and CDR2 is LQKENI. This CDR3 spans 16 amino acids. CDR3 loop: CASSPRTSGSSYEQYF. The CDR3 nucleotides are TGTGCCAGCTCACCTCGGACTAGCGGGAGCTCCTACGAGCAGTACTTC.

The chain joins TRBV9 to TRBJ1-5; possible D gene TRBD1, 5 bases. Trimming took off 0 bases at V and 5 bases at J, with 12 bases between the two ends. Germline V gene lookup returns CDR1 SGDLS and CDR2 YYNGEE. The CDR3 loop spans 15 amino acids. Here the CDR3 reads CASSVGPGMHQPQHF. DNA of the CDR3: TGTGCCAGCAGCGTAGGCCCAGGGATGCATCAGCCCCAGCATTTT.

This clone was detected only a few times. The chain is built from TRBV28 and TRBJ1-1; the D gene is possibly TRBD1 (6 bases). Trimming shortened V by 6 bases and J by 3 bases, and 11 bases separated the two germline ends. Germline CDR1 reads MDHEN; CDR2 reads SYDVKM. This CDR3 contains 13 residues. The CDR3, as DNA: TGTGCCAGCAGCTGGACAGTATACACTGAAGCTTTCTTT. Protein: CASSWTVYTEAFF. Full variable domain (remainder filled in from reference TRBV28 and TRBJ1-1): DVKVTQSSRYLVKRTGEKVFLECVQDMDHENMFWYRQDPGLGLRLIYFSYDVKMKEKGDIPEGYSVSREKKERFSLILESASTNQTSMYLCASSWTVYTEAFFGQGTRLTVV.

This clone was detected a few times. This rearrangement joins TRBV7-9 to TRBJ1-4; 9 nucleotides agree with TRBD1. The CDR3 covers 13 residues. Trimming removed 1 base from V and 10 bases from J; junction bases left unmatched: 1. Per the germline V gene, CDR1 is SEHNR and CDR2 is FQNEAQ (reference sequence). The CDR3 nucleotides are TGTGCCAGCAGCTTAGTGGACAGGGGAAAACTGTTTTTT. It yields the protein CASSLVDRGKLFF.

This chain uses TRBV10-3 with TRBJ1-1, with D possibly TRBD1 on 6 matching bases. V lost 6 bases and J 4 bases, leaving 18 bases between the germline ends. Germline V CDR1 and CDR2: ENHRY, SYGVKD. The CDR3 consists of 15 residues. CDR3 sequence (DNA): TGTGCCATCAGGACAGGACAGTCTACTGGCACTGAAGCTTTCTTT. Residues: CAIRTGQSTGTEAFF.

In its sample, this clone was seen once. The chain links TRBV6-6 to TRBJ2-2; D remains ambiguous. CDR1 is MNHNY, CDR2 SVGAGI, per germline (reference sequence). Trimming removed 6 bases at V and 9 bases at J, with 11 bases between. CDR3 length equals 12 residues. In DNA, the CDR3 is TGTGCCAGCAGCTCTGTACTATGGGAGCTGTTTTTT. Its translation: CASSSVLWELFF.

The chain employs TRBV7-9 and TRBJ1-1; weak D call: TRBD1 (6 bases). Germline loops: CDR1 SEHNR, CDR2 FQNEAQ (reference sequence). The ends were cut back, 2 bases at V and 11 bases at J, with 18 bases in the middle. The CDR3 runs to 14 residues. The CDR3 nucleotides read TGTGCCAGCAGCTTATACGACAGGCCAGGGGATGCTTTCTTT. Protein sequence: CASSLYDRPGDAFF.

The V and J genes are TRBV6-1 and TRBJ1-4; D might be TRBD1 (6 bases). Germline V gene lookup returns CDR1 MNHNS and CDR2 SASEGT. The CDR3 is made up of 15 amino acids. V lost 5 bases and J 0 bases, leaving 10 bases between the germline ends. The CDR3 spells CASSSGDATNEKLFF. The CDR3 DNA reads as TGTGCCAGCAGTTCAGGGGATGCAACTAATGAAAAACTGTTTTTT.

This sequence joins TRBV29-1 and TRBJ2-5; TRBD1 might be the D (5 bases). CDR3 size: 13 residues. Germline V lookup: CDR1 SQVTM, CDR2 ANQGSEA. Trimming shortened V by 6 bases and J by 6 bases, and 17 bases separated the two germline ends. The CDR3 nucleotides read TGCAGCGTGGGGCCCCCGTATAAAAAGACCCAGTACTTC. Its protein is CSVGPPYKKTQYF. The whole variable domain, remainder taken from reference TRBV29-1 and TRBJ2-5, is SAVISQKPSRDICQRGTSLTIQCQVDSQVTMMFWYRQQPGQSLTLIATANQGSEATYESGFVIDKFPISRPNLTFSTLTVSNMSPEDSSIYLCSVGPPYKKTQYFGPGTRLLVL.

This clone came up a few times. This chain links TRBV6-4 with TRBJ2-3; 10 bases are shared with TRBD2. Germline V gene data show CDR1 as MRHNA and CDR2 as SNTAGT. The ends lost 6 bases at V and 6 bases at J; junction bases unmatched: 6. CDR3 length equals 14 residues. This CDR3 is CASSQTSGSDTQYF. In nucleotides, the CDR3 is TGTGCCAGCAGCCAGACTAGCGGGTCCGATACGCAGTATTTT.

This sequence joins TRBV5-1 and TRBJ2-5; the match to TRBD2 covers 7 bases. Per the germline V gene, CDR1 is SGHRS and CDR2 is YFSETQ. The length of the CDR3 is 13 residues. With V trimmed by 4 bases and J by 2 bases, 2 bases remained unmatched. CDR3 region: CASSLGGQETQYF. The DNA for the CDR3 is TGCGCCAGCAGCCTCGGGGGGCAAGAGACCCAGTACTTC.